Listed below are T cell receptor beta chains from one sample, sequenced in a study of shared clonotypes between healthy human individuals. Sequencing used immunoSEQ multiplex PCR; TCRdb keeps in-frame clones, though not all of them. The sample has some 1,600,000 clones, approximately 98% seen once. Sequences were obtained from naive CD4+ T cells sorted from blood. The source of these receptors is a man aged 30 to 39 in good health. The CDR3 runs from the conserved cysteine through the conserved F or W. Fields, in order: J gene, D gene, V gene, clone size, CDR3 DNA, CDR3 protein. A D gene is named only where the DNA matches it firmly. Some rows mark clone size as missing; the rest say once, few, many or name a class of expanded clone.

J gene: TRBJ1-1; D gene: -; V gene: TRBV9; clone size: once; CDR3 DNA: TGTGCCAGCAGCGTAGATGCCATGAACACTGAAGCTTTCTTT; CDR3 protein: CASSVDAMNTEAFF
J gene: TRBJ1-2; D gene: -; V gene: TRBV15; clone size: once; CDR3 DNA: TGTGCCACCAGCAGAGGCCAGGACTATGGCTACACCTTC; CDR3 protein: CATSRGQDYGYTF
J gene: TRBJ1-4; D gene: -; V gene: TRBV11-3; clone size: -; CDR3 DNA: TGTGCCAGCAGCTTAGGTGGGATAGCAACTAATGAAAAACTGTTTTTT; CDR3 protein: CASSLGGIATNEKLFF
J gene: TRBJ2-5; D gene: TRBD1; V gene: TRBV5-5; clone size: -; CDR3 DNA: TGTGCCAGCAGCTTGTTGCCGGGACAGTTCCAAGAGACCCAGTACTTC; CDR3 protein: CASSLLPGQFQETQYF
J gene: TRBJ2-5; D gene: -; V gene: TRBV7-2; clone size: -; CDR3 DNA: TGTGCCAGCATCTCCCGGACGGGAGTGAAAGAGACCCAGTACTTC; CDR3 protein: CASISRTGVKETQYF
J gene: TRBJ2-7; D gene: TRBD2; V gene: TRBV4-1; clone size: -; CDR3 DNA: TGCGCCAGCAGCCCGACTAGCGGGAGATCCTACGAGCAGTACTTC; CDR3 protein: CASSPTSGRSYEQYF
J gene: TRBJ1-4; D gene: TRBD1; V gene: TRBV7-6; clone size: -; CDR3 DNA: TGTGCCAGCAGCTTAGGGCCAGGGGGCTTAAATGAAAAACTGTTTTTT; CDR3 protein: CASSLGPGGLNEKLFF
J gene: TRBJ1-5; D gene: -; V gene: TRBV5-8; clone size: -; CDR3 DNA: TGTGCCAGCAGCTTGATTCATCAGCCCCAGCATTTT; CDR3 protein: CASSLIHQPQHF
J gene: TRBJ2-7; D gene: -; V gene: TRBV15; clone size: -; CDR3 DNA: TGTGCCACCAGCAGAGACGGCTCCTACGAGCAGTACTTC; CDR3 protein: CATSRDGSYEQYF
J gene: TRBJ2-7; D gene: -; V gene: TRBV11-3; clone size: -; CDR3 DNA: TGTGCCAGCAGCCTCGGGACAAATACCTACGAGCAGTACTTC; CDR3 protein: CASSLGTNTYEQYF
J gene: TRBJ1-5; D gene: TRBD1; V gene: TRBV19; clone size: -; CDR3 DNA: TGTGCCAGTAGTCCGAGGGACAGGGTACAGCCCCAGCATTTT; CDR3 protein: CASSPRDRVQPQHF
J gene: TRBJ2-7; D gene: -; V gene: TRBV18; clone size: -; CDR3 DNA: TGTGCCAGCTCACCACCGGCAGGTCAGAACTGGTACGAGCAGTACTTC; CDR3 protein: CASSPPAGQNWYEQYF
J gene: TRBJ2-5; D gene: -; V gene: TRBV5-1; clone size: -; CDR3 DNA: TGCGCCAGCAGCTTGGCTGGGACTCAACAAGAGACCCAGTACTTC; CDR3 protein: CASSLAGTQQETQYF
J gene: TRBJ2-3; D gene: TRBD2; V gene: TRBV10-1; clone size: -; CDR3 DNA: TGCGCCAGCAGTGGGACAACTAGCGGTAGCACAGATACGCAGTATTTT; CDR3 protein: CASSGTTSGSTDTQYF
J gene: TRBJ2-7; D gene: TRBD2; V gene: TRBV5-1; clone size: -; CDR3 DNA: TGCGCCAGCAGCTTTATTAGCGGGAAAGACTACGAGCAGTACTTC; CDR3 protein: CASSFISGKDYEQYF
J gene: TRBJ2-7; D gene: TRBD2; V gene: TRBV27; clone size: -; CDR3 DNA: TGTGCCAGCAGTTCCGTGACTAGCGGGAGGACCTACGAGCAGTACTTC; CDR3 protein: CASSSVTSGRTYEQYF
J gene: TRBJ1-2; D gene: -; V gene: TRBV28; clone size: -; CDR3 DNA: TGTGCCAGCAGTTCCCGGGTCCTCTATGGCTACACCTTC; CDR3 protein: CASSSRVLYGYTF
J gene: TRBJ2-5; D gene: TRBD2; V gene: TRBV5-1; clone size: -; CDR3 DNA: TGCGCCAGCAGCTTGGAACCGAGACTAGCGGGAAGCGGAGAGACCCAGTACTTC; CDR3 protein: CASSLEPRLAGSGETQYF
J gene: TRBJ2-1; D gene: TRBD2; V gene: TRBV6-1; clone size: -; CDR3 DNA: TGTGCCAGTAGCGGGACTAGCGGGAGACATGAGCAGTTCTTC; CDR3 protein: CASSGTSGRHEQFF
J gene: TRBJ2-1; D gene: TRBD2; V gene: TRBV9; clone size: -; CDR3 DNA: TGTGCCAGCAGCGTAGATGGGGCGGGAGGCCTGATAGATGAGCAGTTCTTC; CDR3 protein: CASSVDGAGGLIDEQFF
J gene: TRBJ2-1; D gene: TRBD2; V gene: TRBV10-3; clone size: -; CDR3 DNA: TGTGCCATCAAACTTACTAGCGGGACACCCAATGAGCAGTTCTTC; CDR3 protein: CAIKLTSGTPNEQFF
J gene: TRBJ2-2; D gene: -; V gene: TRBV27; clone size: -; CDR3 DNA: TGTGCCAGCAGTTTAACAGGGAGGGCCGGGGAGCTGTTTTTT; CDR3 protein: CASSLTGRAGELFF
J gene: TRBJ2-2; D gene: -; V gene: TRBV6-5; clone size: -; CDR3 DNA: TGTGCCGCCGGGCGGGGCTACACCGGGGAGCTGTTTTTT; CDR3 protein: CAAGRGYTGELFF
J gene: TRBJ2-7; D gene: TRBD2; V gene: TRBV6-1; clone size: -; CDR3 DNA: TGTGCCAGCAGTGAAAGCCTAGCGGGTATCTACGAGCAGTACTTC; CDR3 protein: CASSESLAGIYEQYF
J gene: TRBJ2-5; D gene: TRBD2; V gene: TRBV7-2; clone size: -; CDR3 DNA: TGTGCCAGCAGCTTAAACCGCGGGAGCCCGGGGACCCAGTACTTC; CDR3 protein: CASSLNRGSPGTQYF
J gene: TRBJ2-1; D gene: TRBD2; V gene: TRBV25-1; clone size: -; CDR3 DNA: TGTGCCAGCAGTTTAGCGGGAGGAGTACTGTTCTTC; CDR3 protein: CASSLAGGVLFF
J gene: TRBJ1-1; D gene: -; V gene: TRBV5-1; clone size: -; CDR3 DNA: TGCGCCAGCAGCTTTAAGATGAACACTGAAGCTTTCTTT; CDR3 protein: CASSFKMNTEAFF
J gene: TRBJ1-5; D gene: -; V gene: TRBV7-2; clone size: -; CDR3 DNA: TGTGCCAGCAGCTATAGGGGGGGTCAGCCCCAGCATTTT; CDR3 protein: CASSYRGGQPQHF
J gene: TRBJ1-1; D gene: TRBD1; V gene: TRBV5-1; clone size: -; CDR3 DNA: TGCGCCAGCAGCTTGTTGGGACAGCAGAACACTGAAGCTTTCTTT; CDR3 protein: CASSLLGQQNTEAFF
J gene: TRBJ1-2; D gene: -; V gene: TRBV10-3; clone size: -; CDR3 DNA: TGTGCCATCAGTGAGGAGGGTGTGTCTGGCTACACCTTC; CDR3 protein: CAISEEGVSGYTF